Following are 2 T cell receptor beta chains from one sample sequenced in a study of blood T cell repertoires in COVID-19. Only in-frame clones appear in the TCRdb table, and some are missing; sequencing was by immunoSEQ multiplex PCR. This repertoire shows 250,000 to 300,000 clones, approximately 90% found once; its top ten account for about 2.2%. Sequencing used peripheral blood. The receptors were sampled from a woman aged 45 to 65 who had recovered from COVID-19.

Written as DNA, the CDR3 is TGTGCCAGCAGCTTTCCCTGCACAGGGACAGGAAACACCATATATTTT. This gives the protein CASSFPCTGTGNTIYF. V usage is TRBV21-1 and J usage is TRBJ1-3; the D call of TRBD1 is as the table states it, not checked on the DNA. TRBV21-1 is listed as a pseudogene. The CDR3 length is 16 residues.

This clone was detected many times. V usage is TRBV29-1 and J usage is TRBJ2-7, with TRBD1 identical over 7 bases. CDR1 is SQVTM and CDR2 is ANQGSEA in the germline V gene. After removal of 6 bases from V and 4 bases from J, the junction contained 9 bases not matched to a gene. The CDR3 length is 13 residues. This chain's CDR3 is CSVRGGLVYEQYF. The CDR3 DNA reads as TGCAGCGTGCGAGGGGGCTTAGTATACGAGCAGTACTTC.